This T cell receptor (beta chain) is drawn from a study of blood T cell repertoires in COVID-19. Study overall: Samples came from the United States, Italy and Spain, spanning acute and convalescent COVID-19. PBMCs, B-cell-depleted T cells, or T cells were the source of the cDNA or gDNA that made up the material.

CDR1 and CDR2 (germline): LGHDT, YNNKEL (reference sequence). Deletions cut 4 bases from V and 8 bases from J, with 11 bases between. The CDR3 is 12 residues long. Original processing notes: Estimated nucleated cell counts came from reference gene primer amplification. Measured with immunoSEQ multiplex PCR; TCRdb has only the in-frame clones, and not every one. That table supplies the V and J calls and clone size; D and trimming were determined from the DNA. The table records tens of thousands of clones, about four fifths of them present only once. The rearrangement uses TRBV3-1 (or the pseudogene TRBV3-2) and TRBJ1-2; D is possibly TRBD1 (6 bases). Sequenced material: peripheral blood. The sequence came from a woman between 65 and 79 years old with acute or convalescent COVID-19. This CDR3 is CASSPRGNGYTF. The CDR3 DNA follows: TGTGCCAGCAGCCCGAGGGGGAACGGCTACACCTTC.